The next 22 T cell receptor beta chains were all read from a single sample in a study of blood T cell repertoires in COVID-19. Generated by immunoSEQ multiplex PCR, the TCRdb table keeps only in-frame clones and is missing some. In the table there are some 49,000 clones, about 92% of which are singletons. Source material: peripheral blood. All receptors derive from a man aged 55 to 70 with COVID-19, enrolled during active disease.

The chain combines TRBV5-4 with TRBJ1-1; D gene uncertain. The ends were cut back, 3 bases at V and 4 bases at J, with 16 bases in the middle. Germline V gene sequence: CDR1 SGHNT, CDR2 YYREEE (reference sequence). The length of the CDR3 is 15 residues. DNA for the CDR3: TGTGCCAGCAGCTCCCAGGAAGAGCTGGGCACTGAAGCTTTCTTT. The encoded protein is CASSSQEELGTEAFF. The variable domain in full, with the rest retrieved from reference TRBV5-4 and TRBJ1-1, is ETGVTQSPTHLIKTRGQQVTLRCSSQSGHNTVSWYQQALGQGPQFIFQYYREEENGRGNFPPRFSGLQFPNYSSELNVNALELDDSALYLCASSSQEELGTEAFFGQGTRLTVV.

CDR3 DNA sequence: TGTGCCAGTAGTGGACAGGGGGCTTACAATGAGCAGTTCTTC. This sequence encodes CASSGQGAYNEQFF. The chain joins TRBV19 to TRBJ2-1; 11 bases match TRBD1. CDR1 LNHDA and CDR2 SQIVND come from the germline V gene (reference sequence). This CDR3 has 14 residues. The J segment lost 4 bases and the V segment lost 5 bases, leaving 1 base of the junction unmatched.

CDR3 region: CAWSVPLGQRNEQFF. The DNA for the CDR3 is TGTGCCTGGAGTGTACCGCTGGGACAGCGCAATGAGCAGTTCTTC. This chain connects TRBV30 to TRBJ2-1; 7 bases align to TRBD1. After removal of 0 bases from V and 6 bases from J, the junction contained 8 bases not matched to a gene. Germline CDR1 is GTSNPN and CDR2 is SVGIG (reference sequence). CDR3 length: 15 amino acids. Complete variable domain (other parts from reference TRBV30 and TRBJ2-1): SQTIHQWPATLVQPVGSPLSLECTVEGTSNPNLYWYRQAAGRGLQLLFYSVGIGQISSEVPQNLSASRPQDRQFILSSKKLLLSDSGFYLCAWSVPLGQRNEQFFGPGTRLTVL.

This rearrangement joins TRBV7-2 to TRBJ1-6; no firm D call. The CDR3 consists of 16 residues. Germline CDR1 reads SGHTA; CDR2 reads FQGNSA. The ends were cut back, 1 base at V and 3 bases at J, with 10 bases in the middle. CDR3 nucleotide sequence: TGTGCCAGCAGCTTAGATAGGTCAGGCTATAATTCACCCCTCCACTTT. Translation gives CASSLDRSGYNSPLHF.

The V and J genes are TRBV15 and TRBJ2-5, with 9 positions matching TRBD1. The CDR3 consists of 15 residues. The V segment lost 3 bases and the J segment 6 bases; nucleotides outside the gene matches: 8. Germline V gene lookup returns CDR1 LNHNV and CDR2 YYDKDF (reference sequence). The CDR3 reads CATSRAGTGLKTQYF. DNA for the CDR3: TGTGCCACCAGCAGGGCTGGGACAGGGCTGAAGACCCAGTACTTC.

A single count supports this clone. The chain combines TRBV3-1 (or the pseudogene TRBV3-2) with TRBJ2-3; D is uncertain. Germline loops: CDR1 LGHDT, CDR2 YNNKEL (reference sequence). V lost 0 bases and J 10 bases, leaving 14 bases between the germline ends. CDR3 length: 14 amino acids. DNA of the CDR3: TGTGCCAGCAGCCAAGATCCAACCCAGGTGGCGCAGTATTTT. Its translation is CASSQDPTQVAQYF.

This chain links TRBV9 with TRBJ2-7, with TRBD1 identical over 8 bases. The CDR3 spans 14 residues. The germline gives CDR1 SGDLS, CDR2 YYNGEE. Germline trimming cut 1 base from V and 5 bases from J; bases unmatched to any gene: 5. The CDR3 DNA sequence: TGTGCCAGCAGCGTATCGGACAGGGACCACGAGCAGTACTTC. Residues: CASSVSDRDHEQYF.

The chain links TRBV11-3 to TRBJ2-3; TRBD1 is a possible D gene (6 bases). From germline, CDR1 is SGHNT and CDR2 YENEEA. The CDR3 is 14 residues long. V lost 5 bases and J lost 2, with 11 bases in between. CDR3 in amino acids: CASSQGQPTDTQYF. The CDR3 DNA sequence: TGTGCCAGCAGCCAAGGACAGCCCACAGATACGCAGTATTTT.

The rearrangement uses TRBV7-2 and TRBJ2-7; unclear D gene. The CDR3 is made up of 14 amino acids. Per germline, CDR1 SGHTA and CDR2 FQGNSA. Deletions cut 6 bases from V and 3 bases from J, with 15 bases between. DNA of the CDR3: TGTGCCAGCAGTCGACCCCCTAGGAACTACGAGCAGTACTTC. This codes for CASSRPPRNYEQYF. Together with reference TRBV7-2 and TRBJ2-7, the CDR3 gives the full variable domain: GAGVSQSPSNKVTEKGKDVELRCDPISGHTALYWYRQSLGQGLEFLIYFQGNSAPDKSGLPSDRFSAERTGGSVSTLTIQRTQQEDSAVYLCASSRPPRNYEQYFGPGTRLTVT.

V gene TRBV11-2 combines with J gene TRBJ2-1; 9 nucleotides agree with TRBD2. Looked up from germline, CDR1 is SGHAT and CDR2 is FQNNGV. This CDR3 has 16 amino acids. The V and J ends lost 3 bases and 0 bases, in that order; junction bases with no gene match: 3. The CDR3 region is CASSFRAGGSYNEQFF. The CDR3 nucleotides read TGTGCCAGCAGCTTTCGAGCGGGGGGCTCCTACAATGAGCAGTTCTTC.

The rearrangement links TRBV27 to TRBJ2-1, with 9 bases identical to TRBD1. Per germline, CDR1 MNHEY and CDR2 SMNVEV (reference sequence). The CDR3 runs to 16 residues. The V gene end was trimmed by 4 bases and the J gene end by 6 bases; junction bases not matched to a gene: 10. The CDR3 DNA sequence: TGTGCCAGCAGTTGGCTATTACCGGGACAGGGCAATGAGCAGTTCTTC. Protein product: CASSWLLPGQGNEQFF.

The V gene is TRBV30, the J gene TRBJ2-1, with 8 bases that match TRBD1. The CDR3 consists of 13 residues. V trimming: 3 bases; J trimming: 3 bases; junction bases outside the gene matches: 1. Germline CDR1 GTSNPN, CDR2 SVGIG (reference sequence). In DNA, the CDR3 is TGTGCCTGGAGCACAGGGGGCTACAATGAGCAGTTCTTC. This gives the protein CAWSTGGYNEQFF.

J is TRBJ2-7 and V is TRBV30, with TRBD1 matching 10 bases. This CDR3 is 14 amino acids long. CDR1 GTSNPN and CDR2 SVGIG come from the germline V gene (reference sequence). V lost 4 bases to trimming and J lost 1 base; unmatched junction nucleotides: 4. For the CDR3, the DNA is TGTGCCTGGACATGGACAGGGGGTTCCTACGAGCAGTACTTC. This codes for CAWTWTGGSYEQYF.

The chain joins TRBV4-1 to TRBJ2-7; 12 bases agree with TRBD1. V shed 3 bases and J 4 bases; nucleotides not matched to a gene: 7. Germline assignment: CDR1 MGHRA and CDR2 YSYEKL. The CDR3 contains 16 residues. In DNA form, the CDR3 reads TGCGCCAGCAGCCAGGCACCGGGACAGGGGGCTTACGAGCAGTACTTC. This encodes CASSQAPGQGAYEQYF.

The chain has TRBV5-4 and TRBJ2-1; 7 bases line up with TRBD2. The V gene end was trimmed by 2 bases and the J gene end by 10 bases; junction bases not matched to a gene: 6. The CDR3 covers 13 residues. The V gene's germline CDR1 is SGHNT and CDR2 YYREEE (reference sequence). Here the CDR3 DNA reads TGTGCCAGCAGCTTAGAGCGGGAATACGAGCAGTTCTTC. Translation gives CASSLEREYEQFF.

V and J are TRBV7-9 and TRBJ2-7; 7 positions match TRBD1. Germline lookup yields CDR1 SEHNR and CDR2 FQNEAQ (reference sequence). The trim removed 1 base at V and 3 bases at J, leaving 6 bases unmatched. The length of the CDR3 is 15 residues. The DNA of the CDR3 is TGTGCCAGCAGCTTAGTGGTAAGGGGGCTCTACGAGCAGTACTTC. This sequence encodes CASSLVVRGLYEQYF.

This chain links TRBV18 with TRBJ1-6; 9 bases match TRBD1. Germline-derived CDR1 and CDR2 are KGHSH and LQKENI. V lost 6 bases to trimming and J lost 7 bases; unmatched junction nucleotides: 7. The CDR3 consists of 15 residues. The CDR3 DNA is TGTGCCAGCTCCCCCGGGACAGGGAACAATTCACCCCTCCACTTT. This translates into CASSPGTGNNSPLHF.

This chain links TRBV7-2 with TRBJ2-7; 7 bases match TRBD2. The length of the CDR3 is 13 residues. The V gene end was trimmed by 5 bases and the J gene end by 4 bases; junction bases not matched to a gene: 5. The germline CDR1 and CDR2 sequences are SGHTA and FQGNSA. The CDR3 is CASSKGGGYEQYF. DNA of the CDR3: TGTGCCAGCAGCAAAGGCGGGGGATACGAGCAGTACTTC.

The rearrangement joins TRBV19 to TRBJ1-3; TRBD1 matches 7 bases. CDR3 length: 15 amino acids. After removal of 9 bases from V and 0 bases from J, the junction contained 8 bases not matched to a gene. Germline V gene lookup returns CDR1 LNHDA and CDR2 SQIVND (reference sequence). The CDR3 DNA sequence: TGTGCCAGCCGACCCGGGGACAGCTCTGGAAACACCATATATTTT. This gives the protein CASRPGDSSGNTIYF.

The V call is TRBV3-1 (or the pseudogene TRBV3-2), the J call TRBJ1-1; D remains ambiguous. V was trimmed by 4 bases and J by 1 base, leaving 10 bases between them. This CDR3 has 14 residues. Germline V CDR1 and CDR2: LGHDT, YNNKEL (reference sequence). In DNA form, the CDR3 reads TGTGCCAGCAGCCCTCGGGGATCGAACACTGAAGCTTTCTTT. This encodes CASSPRGSNTEAFF.

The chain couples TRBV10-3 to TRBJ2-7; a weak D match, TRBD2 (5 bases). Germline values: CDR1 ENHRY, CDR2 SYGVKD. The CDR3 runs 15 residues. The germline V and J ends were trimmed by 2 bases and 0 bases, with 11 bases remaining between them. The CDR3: CAISEHSGYSYEQYF. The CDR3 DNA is TGTGCCATCAGTGAGCACAGCGGCTACTCCTACGAGCAGTACTTC.

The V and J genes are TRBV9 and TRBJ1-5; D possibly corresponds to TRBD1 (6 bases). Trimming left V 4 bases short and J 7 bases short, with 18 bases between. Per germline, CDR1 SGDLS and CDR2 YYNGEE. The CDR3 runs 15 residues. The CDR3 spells CASSRDPQGRQPQHF. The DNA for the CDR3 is TGTGCCAGCAGCCGGGACCCCCAGGGGCGGCAGCCCCAGCATTTT.